A single sample gave rise to the 10 T cell receptor beta chains below, sequenced in a study of shared clonotypes between healthy human individuals. The data were produced by immunoSEQ multiplex PCR, yet TCRdb's version contains in-frame clones alone and is incomplete. This table holds 1.4 million to 1.5 million clones, 96% found once. The specimen sequenced was naive CD4+ T cells sorted from blood. Subset defined: CD45RA+ positively selected. These receptors were collected from a man aged 25 to 40 in good health.

This clone was recorded only once. The chain employs TRBV28 and TRBJ2-1; TRBD1 matches 7 bases. Germline values: CDR1 MDHEN, CDR2 SYDVKM. V lost 10 bases and J lost 3; bases outside the gene matches: 9. CDR3 length: 14 amino acids. CDR3 nucleotides: TGTGCCACCCAGGGGACAGAAATCTACAATGAGCAGTTCTTC. This codes for CATQGTEIYNEQFF.

This rearrangement joins TRBV7-9 to TRBJ2-5; weak D call: TRBD1 (6 bases). The germline V gene has CDR1 SEHNR and CDR2 FQNEAQ (reference sequence). V gave up 0 bases and J gave up 5 bases, with 10 bases separating them. There are 14 residues in the CDR3. CDR3 nucleotide sequence: TGTGCCAGCAGCTTAGCCGGCAGGGGCGAGACCCAGTACTTC. Its protein product is CASSLAGRGETQYF.

The chain employs TRBV28 and TRBJ2-7, with 7 bases lining up with TRBD1. The J segment lost 2 bases and the V segment lost 3 bases, leaving 10 bases of the junction unmatched. The V gene's germline CDR1 is MDHEN and CDR2 SYDVKM. CDR3 length: 16 amino acids. The CDR3 here is CASSFNRQGPTYEQYF. The CDR3 DNA reads TGTGCCAGCAGTTTCAATCGACAGGGACCCACCTACGAGCAGTACTTC.

CDR3 nucleotides: TGCGCCAGCAGCTTGGAGACAGGGAGCCCCTACGAGCAGTACTTC. As protein: CASSLETGSPYEQYF. The gene calls are TRBV5-1 and TRBJ2-7; 7 bases match TRBD1. Germline V CDR1 and CDR2: SGHRS, YFSETQ. The CDR3 has 15 residues. With V trimmed by 0 bases and J by 2 bases, 5 bases remained unmatched.

The genes are TRBV5-1 and TRBJ1-2, with D tentatively TRBD1 (6 bases). In germline, CDR1 is SGHRS, CDR2 YFSETQ. V lost 1 base and J lost 6, with 13 bases in between. CDR3 size: 14 residues. The CDR3 reads CASSLWGGPDGYTF. CDR3 DNA: TGCGCCAGCAGCTTGTGGGGGGGCCCGGATGGCTACACCTTC. Filled out from reference TRBV5-1 and TRBJ1-2, the complete variable domain reads KAGVTQTPRYLIKTRGQQVTLSCSPISGHRSVSWYQQTPGQGLQFLFEYFSETQRNKGNFPGRFSGRQFSNSRSEMNVSTLELGDSALYLCASSLWGGPDGYTFGSGTRLTVV.

This rearrangement joins TRBV5-1 to TRBJ2-2; the match to TRBD1 covers 7 bases. The CDR3 length is 15 residues. Losses at the gene ends were 7 bases for V and 5 bases for J; bases not matched to a gene: 11. Germline V gene sequence: CDR1 SGHRS, CDR2 YFSETQ. CDR3 nucleotides: TGCGCCAGCCGATTTAGACAGGGCGAGACCGGGGAGCTGTTTTTT. Translation gives CASRFRQGETGELFF.

The chain couples TRBV6-5 to TRBJ2-3; unclear D gene. The CDR3 is 13 amino acids. Deletions cut 5 bases from V and 2 bases from J, with 8 bases between. The germline V gene encodes CDR1 MNHEY and CDR2 SVGAGI. The CDR3 coding sequence is TGTGCCAGCAGTCCTGTACCCACAGATACGCAGTATTTT. This sequence encodes CASSPVPTDTQYF.

The chain recombines TRBV5-1 with TRBJ2-3; D gene uncertain. The germline V gene encodes CDR1 SGHRS and CDR2 YFSETQ. The length of the CDR3 is 15 residues. Deletions cut 4 bases from V and 4 bases from J, with 16 bases between. This CDR3 reads CASSPDSLPADTQYF. The DNA for the CDR3 is TGCGCCAGCAGCCCTGACTCCCTCCCGGCAGATACGCAGTATTTT.

The chain has TRBV5-1 and TRBJ2-1; TRBD1 agrees at 9 bases. Per germline, CDR1 SGHRS and CDR2 YFSETQ. The length of the CDR3 is 15 residues. The junction had 11 bases not matched to a gene; V was cut back by 4 bases and J by 9 bases. The CDR3 bases are TGCGCCAGCAGCCCACGGGACAGGGTATTTTCTGAGCAGTTCTTC. It is translated as CASSPRDRVFSEQFF.

This clone was observed a few times. This chain uses TRBV6-7 with TRBJ2-2; TRBD1 or TRBD2 may be the D gene (5 bases each). TRBV6-7 is treated as an ORF (open reading frame) with a function not yet certain. V lost 9 bases to trimming and J lost 6 bases, with 11 bases between them. The CDR3 totals 12 residues. The CDR3 loop is CASRGGAGELFF. CDR3 in DNA: TGTGCCAGTCGGGGCGGTGCCGGGGAGCTGTTTTTT.